The 19 T cell receptor beta chains given below trace back to one sample, sequenced in a study of blood T cell repertoires in COVID-19. Some clones are missing from TCRdb's copy, which holds only in-frame ones; the method was immunoSEQ multiplex PCR. Of 50,000 to 65,000 clones in the sample, 80% to 95% were seen once. Sequenced material: peripheral blood. These receptors came from a man in his fifties with active COVID-19.

The chain employs TRBV11-3 and TRBJ2-3; 8 nucleotides align to TRBD1. The ends lost 3 bases at V and 0 bases at J; junction bases unmatched: 8. Germline loops: CDR1 SGHNT, CDR2 YENEEA. CDR3 length: 17 amino acids. Here the CDR3 DNA reads TGTGCCAGCAGCTTGGGAGACAGGGGCCCTAGCACAGATACGCAGTATTTT. Its protein product is CASSLGDRGPSTDTQYF. Using reference TRBV11-3 and TRBJ2-3 for the parts outside the CDR3, the full variable domain is EAGVVQSPRYKIIEKKQPVAFWCNPISGHNTLYWYLQNLGQGPELLIRYENEEAVDDSQLPKDRFSAERLKGVDSTLKIQPAELGDSAVYLCASSLGDRGPSTDTQYFGPGTRLTVL.

V usage is TRBV6-5 and J usage is TRBJ2-7; D gene uncertain. The germline V gene has CDR1 MNHEY and CDR2 SVGAGI. Between the trimmed V and J ends, which lost 6 bases and 4 bases, there was a span of 10 bases. The CDR3 length is 12 residues. In DNA form, the CDR3 reads TGTGCCAGCAGGTATGCCCGGTACGAGCAGTACTTC. It is translated as CASRYARYEQYF.

The rearrangement uses TRBV9 and TRBJ1-6; D possibly corresponds to TRBD1 (6 bases). V was trimmed by 0 bases and J by 0 bases, leaving 10 bases between them. Looked up from germline, CDR1 is SGDLS and CDR2 is YYNGEE. This CDR3 comprises 17 residues. CDR3 nucleotide sequence: TGTGCCAGCAGCGTAGGGACAGAGAGCTCCTATAATTCACCCCTCCACTTT. Amino acid sequence: CASSVGTESSYNSPLHF.

This rearrangement joins TRBV3-1 (or the pseudogene TRBV3-2) to TRBJ2-7; D is unresolved. V was shortened by 1 base and J by 9 bases, with 13 bases between the two germline ends. The CDR3 loop spans 13 amino acids. CDR1 is LGHDT and CDR2 is YNNKEL in the germline V gene (reference sequence). The CDR3 nucleotides read TGTGCCAGCAGCCAAGCCGTCGGGTTCAGGCAGTACTTC. Translated: CASSQAVGFRQYF.

The chain uses TRBV3-1 (or the pseudogene TRBV3-2) and TRBJ1-5; D remains unclear. V lost 1 base and J 4 bases, leaving 14 bases between the germline ends. The CDR3 has 16 amino acids. CDR1 is LGHDT, CDR2 YNNKEL, per germline (reference sequence). The CDR3 here is CASSQGARRGNQPQHF. CDR3 nucleotide sequence: TGTGCCAGCAGCCAAGGGGCTAGGAGAGGGAATCAGCCCCAGCATTTT.

The chain recombines TRBV6-5 with TRBJ1-4, with unresolved D. CDR1 is MNHEY and CDR2 is SVGAGI in the germline V gene. V shed 5 bases and J shed 7 bases, with 17 bases lying between them. CDR3 length: 15 residues. CDR3 nucleotides: TGTGCCAGCAGTAGAGAGACCATACGGAGTGAAAAACTGTTTTTT. It codes for CASSRETIRSEKLFF.

The V and J genes are TRBV19 and TRBJ2-4; D is undetermined. The germline V gene encodes CDR1 LNHDA and CDR2 SQIVND (reference sequence). V lost 5 bases to trimming and J lost 6 bases, with 5 bases between them. This CDR3 spans 11 amino acids. The CDR3, as DNA: TGTGCCAGTAGTTCCCGAAACATTCAGTACTTC. Its protein product is CASSSRNIQYF. Drawing the rest from reference TRBV19 and TRBJ2-4, the complete variable domain is DGGITQSPKYLFRKEGQNVTLSCEQNLNHDAMYWYRQDPGQGLRLIYYSQIVNDFQKGDIAEGYSVSREKKESFPLTVTSAQKNPTAFYLCASSSRNIQYFGAGTRLSVL.

The V gene is TRBV4-3, the J gene TRBJ1-2; D possibly corresponds to TRBD1 (6 bases). Trimming cost V 0 bases and J 5 bases, with 13 bases left between them. Germline V gene sequence: CDR1 LGHNA, CDR2 YSLEER. The CDR3 runs 15 residues. The CDR3: CASSQDRTGPYGYTF. The CDR3 DNA reads TGCGCCAGCAGCCAAGATCGAACAGGGCCGTATGGCTACACCTTC.

This clone was picked up a small number of times. The J gene is TRBJ1-6, the V gene TRBV19; D gene unclear. There are 16 residues in the CDR3. CDR1 LNHDA and CDR2 SQIVND come from the germline V gene (reference sequence). With 2 bases removed from V and 10 bases from J, the gap between germline ends came to 18 bases. CDR3: CASSISPGNIYSPLHF. CDR3 nucleotides: TGTGCCAGTAGTATAAGTCCGGGGAACATTTACTCACCCCTCCACTTT.

The chain joins TRBV4-1 to TRBJ2-3; TRBD2 matches at 10 bases. CDR3 length equals 15 residues. Trimming at V came to 7 bases and at J to 4 bases, leaving 8 bases not matched to a gene. In germline, CDR1 is MGHRA, CDR2 YSYEKL. CDR3 amino acids: CASTQLAGKPDTQYF. Written as DNA, the CDR3 is TGCGCCAGCACTCAACTAGCGGGAAAACCAGATACGCAGTATTTT.

J is TRBJ2-7 and V is TRBV3-1 (or the pseudogene TRBV3-2), with 10 bases fitting TRBD2. V shed 1 base and J 4 bases; nucleotides not matched to a gene: 4. CDR3 size: 15 residues. Germline V gene lookup returns CDR1 LGHDT and CDR2 YNNKEL (reference sequence). CDR3 sequence reads: CASSQASGGEYEQYF. CDR3 in DNA: TGTGCCAGCAGCCAAGCGAGCGGGGGGGAATACGAGCAGTACTTC.

The chain combines TRBV3-1 (or the pseudogene TRBV3-2) with TRBJ2-5, with D maybe TRBD1 (5 bases). The CDR3 is 15 amino acids. V dropped 5 bases and J dropped 2 bases, with 15 bases sitting between them. Germline-derived CDR1 and CDR2 are LGHDT and YNNKEL (reference sequence). This chain's CDR3 is CASSAGRGRQETQYF. The CDR3 region has the DNA TGTGCCAGCAGCGCCGGAAGGGGCCGACAAGAGACCCAGTACTTC.

The chain links TRBV28 to TRBJ2-7; 10 bases align to TRBD1. The CDR3 spans 15 residues. Germline V gives CDR1 MDHEN, CDR2 SYDVKM. V was pared by 6 bases and J by 2 bases, with 7 bases of the junction left unmatched. CDR3 loop: CASRSTGTGAYEQYF. The CDR3 DNA is TGTGCCAGCAGGAGCACCGGGACAGGGGCCTACGAGCAGTACTTC.

This clone appeared once. The V and J genes are TRBV5-1 and TRBJ1-1, with D uncertain. Germline-derived CDR1 and CDR2 are SGHRS and YFSETQ. Trimming cost V 0 bases and J 0 bases, with 6 bases left between them. The CDR3 consists of 14 residues. CDR3 bases: TGCGCCAGCAGCTTGGGCAGGCTGAACACTGAAGCTTTCTTT. Translated, it gives CASSLGRLNTEAFF.

The J gene is TRBJ1-1, the V gene TRBV3-1 (or the pseudogene TRBV3-2); 7 bases line up with TRBD1. Trimming removed 1 base from V and 4 bases from J; junction bases left unmatched: 3. The CDR3 is 14 residues long. Germline CDR1 reads LGHDT; CDR2 reads YNNKEL (reference sequence). The CDR3 DNA reads TGTGCCAGCAGCCAAGTCTCAGGGGGCACTGAAGCTTTCTTT. It translates to CASSQVSGGTEAFF.

V usage is TRBV12-5 and J usage is TRBJ2-2; 8 positions agree with TRBD2. V gave up 6 bases and J gave up 6 bases; unmatched junction bases: 3. The CDR3 covers 13 residues. Germline CDR1 reads LGHNT; CDR2 reads FRNRAP. The chain's CDR3 is CASGPGGAGELFF. Written as DNA, the CDR3 is TGTGCTAGTGGACCGGGGGGGGCCGGGGAGCTGTTTTTT.

V usage is TRBV2 and J usage is TRBJ2-1, with 11 bases fitting TRBD2. With V trimmed by 4 bases and J by 2 bases, 7 bases remained unmatched. The germline V gene has CDR1 SNHLY and CDR2 FYNNEI. The CDR3 runs to 17 residues. The CDR3 loop is CASSGSSGGQTYNEQFF. CDR3 nucleotide sequence: TGTGCCAGCAGTGGTTCTAGCGGGGGGCAAACCTACAATGAGCAGTTCTTC.

The gene calls are TRBV7-2 and TRBJ2-5, with TRBD2 matching over 12 bases. Germline V gene sequence: CDR1 SGHTA, CDR2 FQGNSA. The junction had 5 bases not matched to a gene; V was cut back by 3 bases and J by 0 bases. The CDR3 is 17 residues long. The CDR3 here is CASSFPGTSGYQETQYF. CDR3 coding DNA: TGTGCCAGCAGCTTCCCCGGGACTAGCGGGTACCAAGAGACCCAGTACTTC.

This sequence joins TRBV29-1 and TRBJ2-3; TRBD1 agrees at 9 bases. V was clipped by 7 bases and J by 6 bases; unmatched bases: 8. Germline loops: CDR1 SQVTM, CDR2 ANQGSEA. This CDR3 spans 13 amino acids. The CDR3 nucleotides are TGCAGCGGACGACAGGGGGGGCGTGATACGCAGTATTTT. Translating gives CSGRQGGRDTQYF.